This TCR beta chain comes out of a study of T cell repertoires in cytomegalovirus infection. Study context: Indicated by public TCR beta signatures were CMV infection and matching HLA type. Study-wide points: Cumulative public TCR beta family frequency identified carriers of CMV plus the relevant HLA.

Via MiXCR, TCRdb re-called the reads, giving one row per CDR3 protein. Altogether 680,000 or so distinct CDR3 sequences are present, roughly 33% being singletons, with the ten largest covering roughly 18%. Looked up from germline, CDR1 is SGHVS and CDR2 is FQNEAQ. The V gene end was trimmed by 5 bases and the J gene end by 2 bases; junction bases not matched to a gene: 10. The CDR3 totals 16 residues. This clonotype was counted between two and nine times. What it binds is unknown. This receptor was identified in a human donor in good health (CMV status not recorded). Some clones in this sample may be carry-over from other donors' samples. The V gene is TRBV7-8, the J gene TRBJ2-3; 7 bases fit TRBD2. Sequencing used cultured PBMCs, obtained from culture after CMV antigen stimulation. The CDR3 DNA follows: TGTGCCAGCAGCCCCCTCAGACTAGCTGTCACAGATACGCAGTATTTT. Residues: CASSPLRLAVTDTQYF.